These T cell receptor beta chains were read from a single sample in a study of cytomegalovirus exposure and HLA in healthy donors. Data came from immunoSEQ multiplex PCR; TCRdb stores just in-frame clones and leaves some out. The sample has 150,000 to 250,000 clones; about 81% are singletons. The specimen was PBMCs. These TCRs come from a woman aged 30 to 39 in good health and CMV-seronegative. CDR3s include the opening cysteine and the closing phenylalanine or tryptophan. D genes are given only for firm matches. Rows may omit the clone size; those that give it use once, few, many or a size class.

D	J	V	length	size	CDR3	DNA
-	TRBJ2-1	TRBV25-1	12	-	CASRYGTGEQFF	TGTGCCAGCAGGTACGGCACGGGGGAGCAGTTCTTC
TRBD1	TRBJ1-4	TRBV27	12	-	CASSIPPGQLFF	TGTGCCAGCAGTATCCCTCCGGGACAGCTGTTTTTT
-	TRBJ1-1	TRBV2	16	-	CASKKSGVEGNTEAFF	TGTGCCAGCAAAAAGAGCGGGGTAGAGGGGAACACTGAAGCTTTCTTT
TRBD1	TRBJ1-1	TRBV6-6	15	-	CASSLQRQGWTEAFF	TGTGCCAGCAGTCTGCAAAGACAGGGGTGGACTGAAGCTTTCTTT
-	TRBJ1-2	TRBV7-9	14	many	CASSWSTGPYGYTF	TGTGCCAGCAGCTGGTCAACAGGGCCCTATGGCTACACCTTC
-	TRBJ2-7	TRBV14	13	few	CASSRGTAYEQYF	TGTGCCAGCAGCCGCGGGACAGCCTACGAGCAGTACTTC
-	TRBJ2-7	TRBV6-1	12	-	CASSDNTYEQYF	TGTGCCAGCAGTGATAACACCTACGAGCAGTACTTC
-	TRBJ2-1	TRBV25-1	16	-	CASSEWGGGRNNEQFF	TGTGCCAGCAGTGAGTGGGGCGGCGGACGTAACAATGAGCAGTTCTTC
-	TRBJ1-4	TRBV9	15	many	CASSPSGRVGEKLFF	TGTGCCAGCAGCCCTAGCGGGCGCGTAGGGGAAAAACTGTTTTTT
TRBD1	TRBJ1-6	TRBV5-4	14	-	CASSLNRGNSPLHF	TGTGCCAGCAGCTTAAACAGGGGGAATTCACCCCTCCACTTT
-	TRBJ2-2	TRBV12-2	17	-	CASRFLMVRPNTGELFF	TGTGCAAGTCGCTTCCTAATGGTCCGCCCGAACACCGGGGAGCTGTTTTTT
-	TRBJ2-7	TRBV6-6	14	few	CASTYGQYSYEQYF	TGTGCCAGCACCTACGGACAGTATAGCTACGAGCAGTACTTC
-	TRBJ2-3	TRBV2	13	-	CATSPRPRNTQYF	TGTGCCACCTCCCCAAGGCCGAGGAATACGCAGTATTTT
-	TRBJ2-2	TRBV27	12	-	CASSVLGQELFF	TGTGCCAGCAGTGTACTCGGACAGGAGCTGTTTTTT
-	TRBJ1-6	TRBV27	15	-	CASSPGGTTNSPLHF	TGTGCCAGCAGTCCCGGGGGGACTACTAATTCACCCCTCCACTTT
TRBD2	TRBJ2-1	TRBV7-3	16	-	CASSRGTSGEYSEQFF	TGTGCCAGCAGCAGGGGGACTAGCGGGGAGTACAGTGAGCAGTTCTTC
-	TRBJ1-4	TRBV5-1	15	-	CASSLGHTANEKLFF	TGCGCCAGCAGCTTGGGACACACAGCTAATGAAAAACTGTTTTTT
-	TRBJ1-6	TRBV15	15	-	CATSRDRRGTSPLHF	TGTGCCACCAGCAGAGATCGTCGGGGGACTTCACCCCTCCACTTT
-	TRBJ1-4	TRBV28	15	-	CASSRGGPNNEKLFF	TGTGCCAGCAGTCGGGGAGGGCCCAATAATGAAAAACTGTTTTTT
-	TRBJ1-1	TRBV25-1	14	-	CASSDLTRGARAFF	TGTGCCAGCAGTGACCTCACCCGGGGGGCGAGGGCTTTCTTT
-	TRBJ2-1	TRBV5-1	13	few	CASSSDSHNEQFF	TGCGCCAGCAGCTCGGACAGTCACAATGAGCAGTTCTTC
TRBD1	TRBJ1-1	TRBV5-1	15	-	CASSQRTGKVSEAFF	TGCGCCAGCAGCCAGAGGACAGGGAAGGTCTCTGAAGCTTTCTTT